Below, 20 T cell receptor beta chains from the same sample are listed, as sequenced in a study of blood T cell repertoires in COVID-19. TCRdb keeps only in-frame clones here, not all; method: immunoSEQ multiplex PCR. The data show about 50,000 clones, 90% seen once. The sequenced sample consisted of peripheral blood. Source of these receptors: a woman over 75 with acute or convalescent COVID-19.

The chain carries TRBV24-1 and TRBJ2-3; D possibly corresponds to TRBD1 (5 bases). CDR1 and CDR2 (germline): KGHDR, SFDVKD. The CDR3 is made up of 13 amino acids. Deletions cut 6 bases from V and 6 bases from J, with 12 bases between. The CDR3 coding sequence is TGTGCCACCAGTACAGGCCCGTGGGATACGCAGTATTTT. Translating gives CATSTGPWDTQYF.

The genes are TRBV19 and TRBJ2-3; TRBD2 matches 11 bases. This CDR3 is 17 amino acids long. Losses at the gene ends were 3 bases for V and 2 bases for J; bases not matched to a gene: 7. Germline V gene sequence: CDR1 LNHDA, CDR2 SQIVND (reference sequence). CDR3 DNA sequence: TGTGCCAGTAGTATTTTGGGACTAGCGGAATACACAGATACGCAGTATTTT. It encodes CASSILGLAEYTDTQYF.

This chain connects TRBV18 to TRBJ2-1; a possible D gene is TRBD2 (7 bases). Trimming shortened V by 0 bases and J by 9 bases, and 18 bases separated the two germline ends. The germline V gene encodes CDR1 KGHSH and CDR2 LQKENI. The CDR3 has 16 amino acids. Written as DNA, the CDR3 is TGTGCCAGCTCACCACCTGGGAGCGGGACACGAGTTGAGCAGTTCTTC. It yields the protein CASSPPGSGTRVEQFF.

This clone was seen just once. The CDR3 DNA follows: TGTGCCAGCAGCCCCGGTAGACTCCTGGTTATATCTGGGGCCAACGTCCTGACTTTC. It codes for CASSPGRLLVISGANVLTF. The chain links TRBV7-8 to TRBJ2-6; D is ambiguous. There are 19 residues in the CDR3. Germline V gene lookup returns CDR1 SGHVS and CDR2 FQNEAQ. Deletions cut 5 bases from V and 1 base from J, with 21 bases between. Using reference TRBV7-8 and TRBJ2-6 for the parts outside the CDR3, the full variable domain is GAGVSQSPRYKVAKRGQDVALRCDPISGHVSLFWYQQALGQGPEFLTYFQNEAQLDKSGLPSDRFFAERPEGSVSTLKIQRTQQEDSAVYLCASSPGRLLVISGANVLTFGAGSRLTVL.

J is TRBJ1-1 and V is TRBV6-1, with 8 bases matching TRBD1. CDR1 is MNHNS, CDR2 SASEGT, per germline. V lost 0 bases, J lost 3 bases, and 6 bases stayed unmatched. The CDR3 length is 16 residues. The DNA for the CDR3 is TGTGCCAGCAGTGAAGCGGCAGGGGGCTTGGACACTGAAGCTTTCTTT. Amino acid sequence: CASSEAAGGLDTEAFF.

The J gene is TRBJ1-2, the V gene TRBV7-9, with unresolved D. Trimming took off 3 bases at V and 5 bases at J, with 16 bases between the two ends. CDR3 length: 15 residues. CDR1 SEHNR and CDR2 FQNEAQ come from the germline V gene (reference sequence). DNA of the CDR3: TGTGCCAGCAGCTTTGAGGGCTCTAAGACTTATGGCTACACCTTC. This codes for CASSFEGSKTYGYTF.

For the CDR3, the DNA is TGTGCCAGCAGAGAGACAGGGCACAATCAGCCCCAGCATTTT. Translated: CASRETGHNQPQHF. The V gene is TRBV2, the J gene TRBJ1-5; TRBD1 matches 7 bases. This CDR3 spans 14 amino acids. V lost 6 bases and J lost 3; bases outside the gene matches: 5. Germline loops: CDR1 SNHLY, CDR2 FYNNEI.

V is TRBV19 and J is TRBJ1-2; perhaps TRBD1 as D (6 bases). Trimming took 8 bases from V and 7 from J, leaving 17 bases between them. CDR1 is LNHDA and CDR2 is SQIVND in the germline V gene (reference sequence). The CDR3 sequence is 13 residues long. CDR3 amino acids: CASAGGAAPGYTF. CDR3 nucleotides: TGTGCCAGTGCTGGGGGCGCAGCGCCTGGCTACACCTTC. Together with reference TRBV19 and TRBJ1-2, the CDR3 gives the full variable domain: DGGITQSPKYLFRKEGQNVTLSCEQNLNHDAMYWYRQDPGQGLRLIYYSQIVNDFQKGDIAEGYSVSREKKESFPLTVTSAQKNPTAFYLCASAGGAAPGYTFGSGTRLTVV.

The chain employs TRBV6-1 and TRBJ1-2, with 12 bases identical to TRBD1. Germline-derived CDR1 and CDR2 are MNHNS and SASEGT. The CDR3 contains 16 residues. After removal of 4 bases from V and 6 bases from J, the junction contained 9 bases not matched to a gene. DNA for the CDR3: TGTGCCAGCAGTGGCTACAGCGGGACAGGGGGCCATGGCTACACCTTC. It is translated as CASSGYSGTGGHGYTF.

The chain has TRBV30 and TRBJ1-5, with 7 bases that match TRBD1. After removal of 2 bases from V and 0 bases from J, the junction contained 4 bases not matched to a gene. The CDR3 consists of 15 residues. Germline-derived CDR1 and CDR2 are GTSNPN and SVGIG (reference sequence). The CDR3, as DNA: TGTGCCTGGAGTACGGGACAGCCTAGCAATCAGCCCCAGCATTTT. Amino acids: CAWSTGQPSNQPQHF. The full variable domain, rest sourced from reference TRBV30 and TRBJ1-5, is SQTIHQWPATLVQPVGSPLSLECTVEGTSNPNLYWYRQAAGRGLQLLFYSVGIGQISSEVPQNLSASRPQDRQFILSSKKLLLSDSGFYLCAWSTGQPSNQPQHFGDGTRLSIL.

CDR3 in amino acids: CAIQSGPSSYNEQFF. In DNA form, the CDR3 reads TGCGCCATCCAGAGCGGGCCTAGCTCCTACAATGAGCAGTTCTTC. The rearrangement links TRBV10-2 to TRBJ2-1, with a weak D call TRBD2 (6 bases). The CDR3 consists of 15 residues. The V end lost 10 bases, the J end lost 0 bases, and 16 bases lay between the germline ends. Looked up from germline, CDR1 is WSHSY and CDR2 is SAAADI.

The gene calls are TRBV27 and TRBJ2-1; D is perhaps TRBD1 (5 bases). The CDR3 covers 15 residues. Looked up from germline, CDR1 is MNHEY and CDR2 is SMNVEV (reference sequence). The germline V and J ends were trimmed by 3 bases and 0 bases, with 9 bases remaining between them. The CDR3 nucleotides are TGTGCCAGCAGTTTCAGGGAAAGCTCCTACAATGAGCAGTTCTTC. This codes for CASSFRESSYNEQFF.

The gene calls are TRBV25-1 and TRBJ1-1, with D possibly TRBD1 on 5 matching bases. Trimming stripped 5 bases from V and 3 bases from J, with 13 bases between. Per the germline V gene, CDR1 is MGHDK and CDR2 is SYGVNS. The CDR3 loop spans 14 amino acids. This chain's CDR3 is CASSSSPGHTEAFF. For the CDR3, the DNA is TGTGCCAGCAGTAGTTCCCCAGGGCACACTGAAGCTTTCTTT.

The chain couples TRBV27 to TRBJ2-5; a possible D gene is TRBD1 (6 bases). The CDR3 spans 14 residues. Germline CDR1 is MNHEY and CDR2 is SMNVEV (reference sequence). The V gene lost 5 bases and the J gene lost 4 bases, with 14 bases spanning the gap. For the CDR3, the DNA is TGTGCCAGCAGTGGATACAGGGCCCTAGAGACCCAGTACTTC. Encoded protein: CASSGYRALETQYF.

Points on this clone: Within the sample, other DNA sequences also encode this same CDR3. The chain joins TRBV3-1 (or the pseudogene TRBV3-2) to TRBJ1-1; TRBD1 is a possible D gene (5 bases). The V and J ends lost 1 base and 2 bases respectively, with 8 bases between them. The germline CDR1 and CDR2 sequences are LGHDT and YNNKEL (reference sequence). The CDR3 sequence is 14 residues long. CDR3 sequence reads: CASSQVQGNTEAFF. CDR3 bases: TGTGCCAGCAGCCAAGTCCAGGGAAACACTGAAGCTTTCTTT.

The J gene is TRBJ2-3, the V gene TRBV19, with 8 bases fitting TRBD2. In germline, CDR1 is LNHDA, CDR2 SQIVND (reference sequence). The trim removed 3 bases at V and 1 base at J, leaving 9 bases unmatched. The CDR3 extends over 17 amino acids. The CDR3: CASSILLAGAGTDTQYF. The CDR3 DNA is TGTGCCAGTAGTATCCTCCTAGCGGGTGCCGGCACAGATACGCAGTATTTT.

This rearrangement joins TRBV19 to TRBJ1-6, with no clear D. The germline gives CDR1 LNHDA, CDR2 SQIVND (reference sequence). Trimming removed 5 bases at V and 5 bases at J, with 7 bases between. There are 13 residues in the CDR3. The CDR3 loop reads CASSEAHNSPLHF. The CDR3 DNA reads TGTGCCAGTAGTGAGGCCCATAATTCACCCCTCCACTTT.

J is TRBJ1-1 and V is TRBV12-3 or TRBV12-4; unclear D gene. V was pared by 3 bases and J by 3 bases, with 8 bases between. This CDR3 comprises 13 residues. CDR3 residues: CASSFTVDTEAFF. The CDR3 DNA reads as TGTGCCAGCAGTTTCACAGTTGACACTGAAGCTTTCTTT.

This chain links TRBV24-1 with TRBJ2-2; no firm D call. The V and J ends lost 4 bases and 2 bases respectively, with 4 bases between them. This CDR3 has 13 residues. The germline V gene has CDR1 KGHDR and CDR2 SFDVKD. The CDR3 is CATSDRNTGELFF. The CDR3, as DNA: TGTGCCACCAGTGACAGAAACACCGGGGAGCTGTTTTTT.

The CDR3 spells CASTKGQGHEQYF. CDR3 in DNA: TGTGCCAGCACCAAGGGACAGGGTCACGAGCAGTACTTC. The rearrangement joins TRBV2 to TRBJ2-7, with 9 bases identical to TRBD1. Germline values: CDR1 SNHLY, CDR2 FYNNEI. The CDR3 is made up of 13 amino acids. J gave up 5 bases and V 7 bases, and 6 bases lay outside the gene matches.